What follows are 18 T cell receptor beta chains derived from one specimen sequenced in a study of T-cell reconstitution after alpha-beta-depleted transplantation in children. Library preparation (for TCRbeta) was performed with unique molecular identifiers. Each CDR3 protein gets one entry after TCRdb re-called the PCR reads with MiXCR. The sample lists about 610,000 distinct CDR3 sequences, 27% occurring once. The material sequenced was PBMCs, taken before TCRalphabeta/CD19-depleted stem cell transplant. All receptors come from a boy younger than two with Wiskott-Aldrich syndrome, due to receive a stem cell transplant.

The chain links TRBV5-1 to TRBJ2-7; D is unclear. Trimming took 4 bases from V and 8 from J, leaving 7 bases between them. This CDR3 has 10 amino acids. The germline CDR1 and CDR2 sequences are SGHRS and YFSETQ. The DNA of the CDR3 is TGCGCCAGCAGCCTGTTGAAGCAGTACTTC. It codes for CASSLLKQYF.

The chain joins TRBV21-1 to TRBJ1-5. TRBV21-1 is designated a pseudogene. This CDR3 spans 15 amino acids. CDR3: CASSKGYLLNQPQHF. CDR3 DNA: TGTGCCAGCAGCAAAGGGTACCTACTTAATCAGCCCCAGCATTTT.

The CDR3 DNA reads as TGTGCCAGCAGTCCCACGGACAGAATCTCTGGAAACACCATATATTTT. This sequence encodes CASSPTDRISGNTIYF. The chain has TRBV28 and TRBJ1-3, with D possibly being TRBD1 (6 bases). Trimming shortened V by 5 bases and J by 0 bases, and 14 bases separated the two germline ends. CDR1 and CDR2 (germline): MDHEN, SYDVKM. This CDR3 contains 16 residues.

This rearrangement joins TRBV7-6 to TRBJ1-5; D is unresolved. The length of the CDR3 is 14 residues. Trimming cost V 4 bases and J 5 bases, with 12 bases left between them. Germline V gives CDR1 SGHVS, CDR2 FNYEAQ. CDR3 loop: CASSSDPGDQPQHF. The CDR3 nucleotides are TGTGCCAGCAGCTCCGACCCCGGGGATCAGCCCCAGCATTTT.

This clonotype was seen ten or more times. The rearrangement uses TRBV5-1 and TRBJ2-5, with D possibly TRBD2 on 5 matching bases. The CDR3 contains 14 residues. CDR1 SGHRS and CDR2 YFSETQ come from the germline V gene. The V end was cut by 0 bases, the J end by 1 base, with 7 bases between. CDR3 region: CASSLASSQETQYF. The CDR3 region has the DNA TGCGCCAGCAGCTTGGCTAGCTCCCAAGAGACCCAGTACTTC.

V gene TRBV9 combines with J gene TRBJ2-1; D might be TRBD1 (5 bases). V lost 1 base and J 6 bases, leaving 5 bases between the germline ends. The CDR3 spans 12 residues. Per germline, CDR1 SGDLS and CDR2 YYNGEE. The CDR3 nucleotides read TGTGCCAGCAGCGTAACAGGCAATGAGCAGTTCTTC. It yields the protein CASSVTGNEQFF.

This chain uses TRBV20-1 with TRBJ2-3; 11 bases are shared with TRBD2. CDR3 length equals 16 residues. V was clipped by 3 bases and J by 3 bases; unmatched bases: 8. Germline V gives CDR1 DFQATT, CDR2 SNEGSKA (reference sequence). CDR3 in DNA: TGCAGTGCTAGTTCAACTAGCGGGGGTCTAACAGATACGCAGTATTTT. Its translation is CSASSTSGGLTDTQYF.

The CDR3 DNA sequence: TGTGCCAGCAGTTTATTTTCCGACGACAGATGGGACTACGAGCAGTACTTC. Residues: CASSLFSDDRWDYEQYF. The chain carries TRBV28 and TRBJ2-7; TRBD1 might be the D (5 bases). The CDR3 covers 17 residues. V was trimmed by 1 base and J by 3 bases, leaving 19 bases between them. CDR1 and CDR2 (germline): MDHEN, SYDVKM.

The chain recombines TRBV5-1 with TRBJ2-4; TRBD1 aligns across 7 bases. The CDR3 runs 13 residues. The V and J ends lost 0 bases and 6 bases, in that order; junction bases with no gene match: 0. Germline-derived CDR1 and CDR2 are SGHRS and YFSETQ. CDR3 sequence: CASSLGTGNIQYF. Written as DNA, the CDR3 is TGCGCCAGCAGCTTGGGGACAGGAAACATTCAGTACTTC.

This clonotype has a single count. This rearrangement joins TRBV7-2 to TRBJ2-3, with D maybe TRBD2 (6 bases). Germline V lookup: CDR1 SGHTA, CDR2 FQGNSA. V was shortened by 3 bases and J by 2 bases, with 18 bases between the two germline ends. The CDR3 sequence is 17 residues long. The DNA of the CDR3 is TGTGCCAGCAGCTTTACTAGCAGCCTTTCAAACACAGATACGCAGTATTTT. Amino acids: CASSFTSSLSNTDTQYF.

About this clonotype: The junction does not match germline at one end; this may be a read error. The chain couples TRBV20-1 to TRBJ1-1, with D unclear. The CDR3 totals 11 residues. Germline V gene data show CDR1 as DFQATT and CDR2 as SNEGSKA (reference sequence). This CDR3 reads CSAREGYTEAF. As DNA, the CDR3 is TGCAGTGCTAGAGAGGGTTACACTGAAGCTTTT.

This clonotype was detected a few times. This chain links TRBV27 with TRBJ2-1; 7 nucleotides agree with TRBD2. This CDR3 is 16 amino acids long. Germline V gene sequence: CDR1 MNHEY, CDR2 SMNVEV (reference sequence). The ends lost 0 bases at V and 6 bases at J; junction bases unmatched: 8. CDR3 amino acids: CASSLSPRGKGNEQFF. CDR3 DNA: TGTGCCAGCAGTTTATCCCCGCGGGGGAAGGGCAATGAGCAGTTCTTC.

The J gene is TRBJ2-3, the V gene TRBV29-1, with D unresolved. Germline V CDR1 and CDR2: SQVTM, ANQGSEA. The CDR3 has 12 residues. V was trimmed by 6 bases and J by 2 bases, leaving 9 bases between them. The DNA of the CDR3 is TGCAGCGTCGAGTCGGACACAGATACGCAGTATTTT. Its protein product is CSVESDTDTQYF.

The chain has TRBV11-2 and TRBJ2-1; 12 positions match TRBD2. Germline loops: CDR1 SGHAT, CDR2 FQNNGV. With 7 bases clipped from V and 9 bases from J, the junction kept 7 bases outside the gene matches. CDR3 length: 14 amino acids. The CDR3 coding sequence is TGTGCCAGCACCCGACTAGCGGGAGCGGCTGAGCAGTTCTTC. It is translated as CASTRLAGAAEQFF.

Only a few counts were recorded for this clonotype. This may be a read error, as it is one base from a much larger clone. The gene calls are TRBV2 and TRBJ2-1; no definite D call. Germline-derived CDR1 and CDR2 are SNHLY and FYNNEI. This CDR3 is built from 10 residues. V dropped 3 bases and J dropped 6 bases, with 0 bases sitting between them. CDR3 sequence: CASSDNEQFF. DNA for the CDR3: TGTGCCAGCAGTGACAATGAGCAGTTCTTC.

The chain links TRBV5-1 to TRBJ2-7; 10 bases fit TRBD2. V was clipped by 2 bases and J by 6 bases; unmatched bases: 14. The germline CDR1 and CDR2 sequences are SGHRS and YFSETQ. The CDR3 consists of 17 residues. The CDR3 protein is CASSLTVGAGGNSEQYF. The CDR3, as DNA: TGCGCCAGCAGCTTAACCGTGGGAGCGGGAGGGAATTCCGAGCAGTACTTC. The full variable domain, in which reference TRBV5-1 and TRBJ2-7 provide the parts outside the CDR3, is KAGVTQTPRYLIKTRGQQVTLSCSPISGHRSVSWYQQTPGQGLQFLFEYFSETQRNKGNFPGRFSGRQFSNSRSEMNVSTLELGDSALYLCASSLTVGAGGNSEQYFGPGTRLTVT.

This rearrangement joins TRBV5-1 to TRBJ2-2, with D unclear. From germline, CDR1 is SGHRS and CDR2 YFSETQ. The CDR3 totals 17 residues. V was clipped by 4 bases and J by 0 bases, with 16 bases between them. CDR3 nucleotide sequence: TGCGCCAGCAGCCTTTCGGTACGGCAATCGAACACCGGGGAGCTGTTTTTT. This encodes CASSLSVRQSNTGELFF.

The chain recombines TRBV6-4 with TRBJ2-2; tentative D call: TRBD2 (5 bases). V lost 3 bases to trimming and J lost 6 bases, with 20 bases between them. There are 17 residues in the CDR3. Per germline, CDR1 MRHNA and CDR2 SNTAGT. The CDR3 is CASSESREAPGAGELFF. In DNA, the CDR3 is TGTGCCAGCAGTGAATCTCGGGAAGCTCCTGGCGCCGGGGAGCTGTTTTTT.